Sequencing of this T cell receptor beta chain was carried out in a study of CD8 T cells in ankylosing spondylitis. Study-level findings and limits: Within peripheral blood, clones linked to disease were CD8+ and relatively rare. Matched ankylosing spondylitis synovial fluid reportedly showed significant enrichment of disease-linked clones. Several highly homologous variants made up a TCR beta motif, and this motif appeared characteristic of ankylosing spondylitis blood.

Regarding this clonotype: The antigen remains undetermined.

Trimming left V 5 bases short and J 5 bases short, with 12 bases between. This CDR3 contains 14 residues. Germline-derived CDR1 and CDR2 are MNHEY and SMNVEV (reference sequence). Quantitative barcoded 5'-RACE was used to prepare TCR beta libraries. TCRdb called the 5' RACE reads again in MiXCR, with one record for every CDR3 protein. The table includes tens of thousands of distinct CDR3 sequences, under 7.5% detected once. The sequenced material came from synovial fluid, either unsorted or a sorted T cell fraction (not recorded which). The rearrangement uses TRBV27 and TRBJ2-2, with D hard to call. The sequence derives from a male donor with ankylosing spondylitis. The CDR3: CASSTTHVTGELFF. CDR3 DNA: TGTGCCAGCAGTACTACGCACGTTACCGGGGAGCTGTTTTTT.